This is a list of T cell receptor beta chains from one sample in a study of blood T cell repertoires in COVID-19. Assay: immunoSEQ multiplex PCR; the TCRdb copy retains only in-frame clones and omits some. The table has roughly 100,000 clones, roughly 84% seen once; the top ten hold more than 5.5%. Specimen: peripheral blood. The receptors shown here come from a human donor in a cohort sampled during active COVID-19. Each CDR3 is given with its conserved first and last residue. The order of the fields is clone size, V gene, CDR3 protein. Some rows mark clone size as missing; the rest say once, few, many or name a class of expanded clone.

>.|TRBV10-3
CAIGGFGTAGNTIYF
>.|TRBV9
CASSGDSLREANSPLHF
>once|TRBV23-1
CASSALQNIRCVDEQYF
>few|TRBV28
CAASPDSPYEQYF
>.|TRBV28
CASAGGGPFYEQYF
>.|TRBV5-5
CASSLEGRKSYGYTF
>.|TRBV7-9
CASSFAGGGVVEGYTF
>.|TRBV5-1
CASSGGTGDEQYF
>.|TRBV13
CASSSLGLIGNTIYF
>.|TRBV10-3
CAIRRTEAPNEKLFF
>few|TRBV28
CASSFQGLAGLYNEQFF
>.|TRBV7-3
CASSLEGGGYYEQYF
>.|TRBV5-4
CASSLARGVEPRTEAFF
>.|TRBV2
CASGLGEVAGSYEQYF
>few|TRBV7-2
CASSPRDINEQFF
>once|TRBV15
CATSRDGGFSGNTIYF
>.|TRBV27
CASISTSGWGGEQYF
>.|TRBV5-4
CASSSGQGVDTQYF
>.|TRBV5-4
CASSLKTGAGELFF
>.|TRBV28
CASSLVPPDRGGVHYGYTF
>.|TRBV28
CAGRGGDRADEQFF
>few|TRBV16
CASSQQGSGELFF
>.|TRBV24-1
CATSGRTGSSYNEQFF
>.|TRBV7-7
CASSSYQGVGETQYF
>.|TRBV11-2
CASSPGGLAGPYEQYF
>.|TRBV7-6
CASSSTTGTGGGKLFF
>.|TRBV2
CASSEDRGTQYF
>.|TRBV2
CASGAGQRIMGSAFF
>.|TRBV7-9
CASSLPGVGQFF
>.|TRBV19
CASASGASYEQYF
>.|TRBV5-1
CASREPGQGYNEQFF
>.|TRBV11-3
CASSSPETGPNNEQFF
>.|TRBV27
CASSFQAGGAYNEQFF
>.|TRBV6-6
CASIQIQGETQYF
>.|TRBV19
CASSIRGTGNQPQHF
>once|TRBV19
CATRDRAHTGELFF
>.|TRBV5-1
CASSLGWGKGGETQYF
>.|TRBV15
CATSSPSGTGVSGANVLTF
>.|TRBV28
CASSLSTGGYEQYF
>once|TRBV28
CASSYPPRAPTGELFF
>.|TRBV18
CASSPSATGEGYTF
>.|TRBV4-2
CASSQELAGGYTDTQYF
>.|TRBV5-4
CASSRVGTGGSPLHF
>.|TRBV14
CASSRLERATNTGELFF
>.|TRBV5-1
CASSLVVNGDEQYF